This entry lists 18 T cell receptor beta chains sequenced from one sample in a study of CD8 T cells in Susac syndrome. Reverse transcription of roughly 0.45 to 1 ug RNA used random hexamers. TCRdb used MiXCR to reprocess the immunoSEQ multiplex PCR reads, holding one entry per CDR3 protein. Among approximately 120,000 distinct CDR3 sequences, around 95% were seen once, and the ten largest hold 0.075% to 0.1%. The specimen sequenced was CD4+ T cells from PBMCs. These receptors were collected from a human donor in good health.

The V and J genes are TRBV10-3 and TRBJ1-2; D may be TRBD1 (5 bases). The V end was cut by 2 bases, the J end by 6 bases, with 13 bases between. Germline loops: CDR1 ENHRY, CDR2 SYGVKD. This CDR3 is built from 14 residues. The CDR3 sequence: CAISERAGLNGYTF. The CDR3 DNA follows: TGTGCCATCAGTGAGCGGGCAGGGCTGAATGGCTACACCTTC.

The CDR3 reads CASSYEGTDTQYF. The CDR3 nucleotides read TGCGCCAGCAGCTACGAGGGCACAGATACGCAGTATTTT. This rearrangement joins TRBV4-1 to TRBJ2-3; D unclear. V lost 5 bases and J 1 base, leaving 7 bases between the germline ends. The CDR3 runs to 13 residues. Looked up from germline, CDR1 is MGHRA and CDR2 is YSYEKL.

The chain couples TRBV4-1 to TRBJ2-3; D possibly corresponds to TRBD2 (5 bases). Germline CDR1 MGHRA, CDR2 YSYEKL. The germline V and J ends were trimmed by 3 bases and 5 bases, with 15 bases remaining between them. This CDR3 is built from 15 residues. The CDR3 protein is CASSQVGVPQDTQYF. For the CDR3, the DNA is TGCGCCAGCAGCCAGGTCGGGGTCCCGCAAGATACGCAGTATTTT.

The chain carries TRBV27 and TRBJ1-1; the match to TRBD1 covers 9 bases. This CDR3 is 14 amino acids long. Germline loops: CDR1 MNHEY, CDR2 SMNVEV (reference sequence). J lost 0 bases, V lost 6 bases, and 2 bases had no gene match. CDR3 region: CASSRQGVNTEAFF. DNA of the CDR3: TGTGCCAGCAGCCGACAGGGGGTGAACACTGAAGCTTTCTTT.

This clonotype was recorded only once. V usage is TRBV12-3 or TRBV12-4 and J usage is TRBJ2-5; 7 bases fit TRBD1. The V gene end was trimmed by 4 bases and the J gene end by 4 bases; junction bases not matched to a gene: 3. CDR3 size: 13 residues. As DNA, the CDR3 is TGTGCCAGCAGTTACAGGGGCGGAGAGACCCAGTACTTC. It translates to CASSYRGGETQYF.

The rearrangement uses TRBV20-1 and TRBJ2-2; 10 bases line up with TRBD1. V trimming: 0 bases; J trimming: 7 bases; junction bases outside the gene matches: 11. The CDR3 spans 17 residues. The germline gives CDR1 DFQATT, CDR2 SNEGSKA (reference sequence). The CDR3 loop reads CSARDLGRQGANGELFF. As DNA, the CDR3 is TGCAGTGCTAGAGATCTTGGGAGACAGGGGGCTAACGGGGAGCTGTTTTTT.

The rearrangement links TRBV7-2 to TRBJ2-1; D is possibly TRBD1 (5 bases). Deletions cut 6 bases from V and 9 bases from J, with 21 bases between. Germline CDR1 reads SGHTA; CDR2 reads FQGNSA. The CDR3 loop spans 15 amino acids. The CDR3, as DNA: TGTGCCAGCAGTCCCTCATTAGGGCAGGGTGGTGAGCAGTTCTTC. This sequence encodes CASSPSLGQGGEQFF.

The V and J genes are TRBV2 and TRBJ1-1; D gene ambiguous. The CDR3 loop spans 14 amino acids. The germline gives CDR1 SNHLY, CDR2 FYNNEI. V lost 3 bases to trimming and J lost 0 bases, with 8 bases between them. The CDR3 bases are TGTGCCAGCAGTGAGTCTACCATGAACACTGAAGCTTTCTTT. Translation gives CASSESTMNTEAFF.

The gene calls are TRBV25-1 and TRBJ2-1; tentative D call: TRBD2 (5 bases). The CDR3 consists of 16 residues. Germline V gives CDR1 MGHDK, CDR2 SYGVNS. Trimming left V 5 bases short and J 3 bases short, with 17 bases between. CDR3 DNA sequence: TGTGCCAGCAGTCCTTTCGACCAGCGGAACTACAATGAGCAGTTCTTC. This encodes CASSPFDQRNYNEQFF.

The V call is TRBV4-3, the J call TRBJ2-7, with 8 bases that match TRBD1. Unmatched junction bases numbered 8, after V lost 3 bases and J lost 7 bases. Germline assignment: CDR1 LGHNA and CDR2 YSLEER. The CDR3 sequence is 14 residues long. The CDR3 is CASSHLGQGGEQYF. Here the CDR3 DNA reads TGCGCCAGCAGCCACCTCGGACAGGGTGGTGAGCAGTACTTC.

This chain uses TRBV2 with TRBJ1-4; TRBD1 might be the D (6 bases). The CDR3 has 14 residues. Between the trimmed V and J ends, which lost 1 base and 7 bases, there was a span of 10 bases. CDR1 SNHLY and CDR2 FYNNEI come from the germline V gene. The CDR3 region is CASSEDRETEKLFF. CDR3 sequence (DNA): TGTGCCAGCAGTGAAGACAGGGAAACTGAAAAACTGTTTTTT.

Only a few counts were recorded for this clonotype. The chain recombines TRBV10-3 with TRBJ2-7; 9 nucleotides align to TRBD1. This CDR3 spans 14 amino acids. V dropped 3 bases and J dropped 3; count of bases not matched to a gene: 3. The germline V gene has CDR1 ENHRY and CDR2 SYGVKD. This CDR3 reads CAISEQTGGYEQYF. The CDR3 region has the DNA TGTGCCATCAGTGAACAGACAGGGGGCTACGAGCAGTACTTC.

The J gene is TRBJ1-3, the V gene TRBV20-1; 7 bases fit TRBD1. This CDR3 contains 13 residues. Germline lookup yields CDR1 DFQATT and CDR2 SNEGSKA (reference sequence). V was pared by 6 bases and J by 4 bases, with 6 bases of the junction left unmatched. The chain's CDR3 is CSAAQGGGNTIYF. In nucleotides, the CDR3 is TGCAGTGCCGCCCAGGGGGGAGGAAACACCATATATTTT.

This rearrangement joins TRBV28 to TRBJ2-5; 8 bases match TRBD2. Trimming at V came to 1 base and at J to 1 base, leaving 2 bases not matched to a gene. CDR1 is MDHEN, CDR2 SYDVKM, per germline. The CDR3 length is 15 residues. DNA for the CDR3: TGTGCCAGCAGTTTATACCTAGCGGGCCAAGAGACCCAGTACTTC. This translates into CASSLYLAGQETQYF.

A single count supports this clonotype. The chain combines TRBV28 with TRBJ1-1; D is undetermined. Trimming cost V 0 bases and J 0 bases, with 5 bases left between them. Germline V lookup: CDR1 MDHEN, CDR2 SYDVKM. The CDR3 loop spans 14 amino acids. Written as DNA, the CDR3 is TGTGCCAGCAGTTTATGGGTGATGAACACTGAAGCTTTCTTT. Translated, it gives CASSLWVMNTEAFF. The whole variable domain, filled in from reference TRBV28 and TRBJ1-1, reads DVKVTQSSRYLVKRTGEKVFLECVQDMDHENMFWYRQDPGLGLRLIYFSYDVKMKEKGDIPEGYSVSREKKERFSLILESASTNQTSMYLCASSLWVMNTEAFFGQGTRLTVV.

The rearrangement links TRBV30 to TRBJ1-1; possible D gene TRBD1, 6 bases. Deletions cut 4 bases from V and 1 base from J, with 10 bases between. Germline lookup yields CDR1 GTSNPN and CDR2 SVGIG (reference sequence). The length of the CDR3 is 13 residues. The CDR3 DNA reads as TGTGCCTGGACCTTGGACAGGAACACTGAAGCTTTCTTT. This gives the protein CAWTLDRNTEAFF.

This chain joins TRBV6-2 or TRBV6-3 and TRBJ2-3, with D unclear. Trimming left V 2 bases short and J 0 bases short, with 9 bases between. In germline, CDR1 is MNHEY, CDR2 SVGEGT. This CDR3 spans 15 amino acids. The CDR3 here is CASSYRSPSTDTQYF. The CDR3 DNA follows: TGTGCCAGCAGTTACCGGTCCCCTAGCACAGATACGCAGTATTTT.

The chain employs TRBV29-1 and TRBJ2-3, with 7 bases lining up with TRBD1. Germline CDR1 and CDR2: SQVTM and ANQGSEA. Trimming at V came to 4 bases and at J to 3 bases, leaving 10 bases not matched to a gene. The CDR3 has 15 residues. The DNA for the CDR3 is TGCAGCGTTGGGGATCGACAGGGTGTTACAGATACGCAGTATTTT. Translating gives CSVGDRQGVTDTQYF.